Detailed here is one T cell receptor (beta chain). Its matching antigen is unknown. These data originate in a study of PD-1 blockade in mismatch repair-deficient tumors. Study-wide context: Patients had some twelve mismatch repair-deficient cancer types, all previously treated and progressing.

General study points: Tumor-resident clones, often absent from pretreatment blood, expanded after pembrolizumab and then contracted.

V was shortened by 2 bases and J by 6 bases, with 10 bases between the two germline ends. Germline V CDR1 and CDR2: MNHEY, SMNVEV (reference sequence). This CDR3 has 13 residues. Mismatch repair deficiency was confirmed in all patients, by PCR or immunohistochemistry. Using immunoSEQ multiplex PCR, the repertoire was profiled, and TCRdb retains in-frame clones only, with some absent. The data contain about 25,000 clones, about 88% of them singletons. J is TRBJ1-2 and V is TRBV27, with TRBD1 as a possible D gene (5 bases). Sequencing was performed on PBMCs, taken before pembrolizumab treatment. The sequence was obtained from an adult with mismatch repair-deficient cancer. This chain's CDR3 is CASSLRGTNGYTF. The CDR3 region has the DNA TGTGCCAGCAGTTTAAGAGGGACTAATGGCTACACCTTC.